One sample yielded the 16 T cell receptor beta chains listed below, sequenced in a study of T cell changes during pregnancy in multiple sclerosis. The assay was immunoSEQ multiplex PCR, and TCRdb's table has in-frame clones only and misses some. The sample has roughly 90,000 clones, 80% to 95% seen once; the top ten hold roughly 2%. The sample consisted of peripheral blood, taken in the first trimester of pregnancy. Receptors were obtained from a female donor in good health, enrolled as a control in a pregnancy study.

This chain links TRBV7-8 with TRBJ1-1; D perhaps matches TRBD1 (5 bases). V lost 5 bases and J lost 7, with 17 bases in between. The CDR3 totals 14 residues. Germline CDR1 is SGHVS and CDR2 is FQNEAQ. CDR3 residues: CASSTPNGGGEAFF. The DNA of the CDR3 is TGTGCCAGCAGCACCCCTAATGGGGGGGGTGAAGCTTTCTTT.

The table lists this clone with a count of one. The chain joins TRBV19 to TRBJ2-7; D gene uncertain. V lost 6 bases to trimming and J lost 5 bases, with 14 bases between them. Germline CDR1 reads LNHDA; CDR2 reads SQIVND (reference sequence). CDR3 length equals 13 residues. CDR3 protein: CASSRLTGNEQYF. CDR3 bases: TGTGCCAGTAGCCGACTTACTGGCAACGAGCAGTACTTC.

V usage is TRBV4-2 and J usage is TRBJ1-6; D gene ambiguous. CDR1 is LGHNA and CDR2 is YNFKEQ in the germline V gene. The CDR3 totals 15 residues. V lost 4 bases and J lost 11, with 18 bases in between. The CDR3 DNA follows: TGTGCCAGCAGCCCATCGACGGGCCAGAGGGCACCCCTCCACTTT. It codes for CASSPSTGQRAPLHF.

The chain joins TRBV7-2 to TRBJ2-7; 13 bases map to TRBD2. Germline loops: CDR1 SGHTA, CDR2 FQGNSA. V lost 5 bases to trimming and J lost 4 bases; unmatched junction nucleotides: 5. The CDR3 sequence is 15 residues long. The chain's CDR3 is CASSTKGLAGYEQYF. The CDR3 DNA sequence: TGTGCCAGCAGCACAAAGGGACTAGCGGGGTACGAGCAGTACTTC.

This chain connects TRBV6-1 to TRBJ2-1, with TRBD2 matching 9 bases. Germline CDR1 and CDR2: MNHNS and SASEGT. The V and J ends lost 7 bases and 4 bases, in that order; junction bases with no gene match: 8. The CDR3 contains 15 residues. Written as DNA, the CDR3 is TGTGCCAGCAAGGTTGTAGCGGGGGAGTACAATGAGCAGTTCTTC. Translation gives CASKVVAGEYNEQFF.

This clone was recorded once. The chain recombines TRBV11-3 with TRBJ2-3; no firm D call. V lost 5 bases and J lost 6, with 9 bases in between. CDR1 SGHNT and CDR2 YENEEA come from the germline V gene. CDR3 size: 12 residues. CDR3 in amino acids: CASSVRYDTQYF. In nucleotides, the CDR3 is TGTGCCAGCAGCGTACGGTACGATACGCAGTATTTT.

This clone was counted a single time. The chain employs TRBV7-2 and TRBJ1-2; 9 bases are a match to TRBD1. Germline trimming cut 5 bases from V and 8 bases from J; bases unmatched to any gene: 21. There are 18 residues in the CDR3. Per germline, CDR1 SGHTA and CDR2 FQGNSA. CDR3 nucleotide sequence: TGTGCCAGCAGCCTTTATGGGGCCTCTGGGGACAGGGTGCGGGGCTACACCTTC. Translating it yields CASSLYGASGDRVRGYTF.

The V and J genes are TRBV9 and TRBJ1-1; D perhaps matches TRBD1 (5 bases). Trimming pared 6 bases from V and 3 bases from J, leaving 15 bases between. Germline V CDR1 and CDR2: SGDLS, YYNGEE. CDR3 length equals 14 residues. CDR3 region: CASNQGGADTEAFF. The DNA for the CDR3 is TGTGCCAGCAATCAGGGCGGGGCTGACACTGAAGCTTTCTTT.

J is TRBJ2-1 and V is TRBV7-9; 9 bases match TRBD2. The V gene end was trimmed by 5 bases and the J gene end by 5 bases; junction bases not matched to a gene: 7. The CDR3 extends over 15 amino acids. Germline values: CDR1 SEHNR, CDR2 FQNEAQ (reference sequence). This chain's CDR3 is CASSPGLAGHNEQFF. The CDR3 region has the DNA TGTGCCAGCAGCCCGGGGCTAGCGGGGCACAATGAGCAGTTCTTC.

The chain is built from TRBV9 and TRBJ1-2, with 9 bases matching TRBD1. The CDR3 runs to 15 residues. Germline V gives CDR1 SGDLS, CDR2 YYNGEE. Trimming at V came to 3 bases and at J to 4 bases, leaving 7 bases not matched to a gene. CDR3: CASSGGQGPFYGYTF. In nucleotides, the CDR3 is TGTGCCAGCAGCGGGGGACAGGGCCCTTTCTATGGCTACACCTTC.

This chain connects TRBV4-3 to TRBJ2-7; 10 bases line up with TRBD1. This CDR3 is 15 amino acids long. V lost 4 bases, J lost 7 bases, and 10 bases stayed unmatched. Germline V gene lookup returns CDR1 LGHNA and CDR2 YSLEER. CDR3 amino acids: CASSLSGQGGWEQYF. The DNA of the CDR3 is TGCGCCAGCAGCCTTTCCGGACAGGGGGGGTGGGAGCAGTACTTC.

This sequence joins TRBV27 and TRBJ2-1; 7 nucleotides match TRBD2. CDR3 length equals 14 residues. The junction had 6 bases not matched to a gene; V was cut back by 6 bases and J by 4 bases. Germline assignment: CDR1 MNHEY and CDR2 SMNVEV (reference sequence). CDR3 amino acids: CASRTLAVYNEQFF. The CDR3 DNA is TGTGCCAGCAGGACCCTAGCGGTGTACAATGAGCAGTTCTTC.

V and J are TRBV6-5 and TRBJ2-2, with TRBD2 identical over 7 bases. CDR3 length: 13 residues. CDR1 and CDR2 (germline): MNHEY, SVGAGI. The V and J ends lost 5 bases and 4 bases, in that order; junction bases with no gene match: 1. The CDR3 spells CASSQRGTGELFF. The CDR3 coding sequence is TGTGCCAGCAGTCAGCGGGGCACCGGGGAGCTGTTTTTT.

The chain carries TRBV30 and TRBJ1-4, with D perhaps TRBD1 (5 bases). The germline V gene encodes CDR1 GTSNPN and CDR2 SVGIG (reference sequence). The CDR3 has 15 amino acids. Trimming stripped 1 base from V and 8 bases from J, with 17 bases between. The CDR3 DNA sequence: TGTGCCTGGAGTGCTCAGCGGTGGGAGGGGGAAAAACTGTTTTTT. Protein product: CAWSAQRWEGEKLFF.

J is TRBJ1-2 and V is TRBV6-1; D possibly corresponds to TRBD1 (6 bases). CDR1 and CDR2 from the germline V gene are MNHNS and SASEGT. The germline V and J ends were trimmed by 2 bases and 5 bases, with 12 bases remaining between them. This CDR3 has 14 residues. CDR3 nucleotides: TGTGCCAGCAGTGAACTGGGGGGGCGGTATGGCTACACCTTC. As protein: CASSELGGRYGYTF.

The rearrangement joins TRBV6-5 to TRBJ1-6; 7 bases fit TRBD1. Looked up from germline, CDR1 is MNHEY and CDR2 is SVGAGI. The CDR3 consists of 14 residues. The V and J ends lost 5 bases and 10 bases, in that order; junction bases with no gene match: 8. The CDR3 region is CASSPDRLGSPLHF. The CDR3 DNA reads TGTGCCAGCAGTCCGGACAGGTTGGGGTCACCCCTCCACTTT.